This T cell receptor (beta chain) was identified during a study of shared T cell receptors in the human thymus. Sequencing was performed with immunoSEQ multiplex PCR; in TCRdb, only in-frame clones are kept and a portion is missing. The repertoire holds some 700,000 clones, with around 87% as singletons. CDR1 and CDR2 (germline): GTSNPN, SVGIG (reference sequence). The germline V and J ends were trimmed by 0 bases and 5 bases, with 13 bases remaining between them. CDR3 length: 14 residues. These data were also reused for a study on human thymus T cells. That paper notes: In corrective heart surgery, resections were taken, and these provided the thymus tissue. Related research reported highly overlapping thymic repertoires among unrelated individuals.

The specimen was thymocytes. This chain links TRBV30 with TRBJ1-2, with a tentative D call TRBD1 (5 bases). This sequence originates from a boy under two years old with a congenital heart defect. The CDR3 DNA sequence: TGTGCCTGGAGTGTTCAGGGCCGAATTTATGGCTACACCTTC. It yields the protein CAWSVQGRIYGYTF.